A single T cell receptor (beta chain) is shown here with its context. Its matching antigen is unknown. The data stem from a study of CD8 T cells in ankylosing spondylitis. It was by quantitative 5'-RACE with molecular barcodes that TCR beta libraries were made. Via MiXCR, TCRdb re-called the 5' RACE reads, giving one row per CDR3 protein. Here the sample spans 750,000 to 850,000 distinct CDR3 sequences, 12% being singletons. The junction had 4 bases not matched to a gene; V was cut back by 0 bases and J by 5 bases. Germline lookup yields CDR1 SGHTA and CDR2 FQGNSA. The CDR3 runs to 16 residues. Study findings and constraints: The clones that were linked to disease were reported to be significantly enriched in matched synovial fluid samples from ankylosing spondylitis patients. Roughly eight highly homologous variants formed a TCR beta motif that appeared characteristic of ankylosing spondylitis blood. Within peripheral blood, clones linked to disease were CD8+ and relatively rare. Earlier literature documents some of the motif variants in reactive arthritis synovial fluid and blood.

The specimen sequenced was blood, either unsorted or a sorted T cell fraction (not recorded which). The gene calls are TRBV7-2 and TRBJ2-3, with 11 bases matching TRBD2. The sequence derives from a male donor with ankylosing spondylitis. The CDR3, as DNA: TGTGCCAGCAGCTTAGCGGCTAGCGGGGGGCAAGATACGCAGTATTTT. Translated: CASSLAASGGQDTQYF.